Each of the 22 T cell receptor beta chains below was sequenced from the same sample in a study of T cell repertoires in cytomegalovirus infection. TCRdb fed the reads into MiXCR, producing one record per CDR3 protein. The data contain about 900,000 distinct CDR3 sequences, 30% to 40% of them seen just once; the ten biggest clones take up around an eighth. Their specific antigens are unknown. Material: cultured CD8+ T cells from PBMCs, obtained from culture after CMV antigen stimulation. All receptors come from a human donor in good health (CMV status not recorded). Some clones in this sample may be carry-over from other donors' samples.

The rearrangement links TRBV27 to TRBJ1-6, with D uncertain. Trimming left V 7 bases short and J 7 bases short, with 17 bases between. Germline V gives CDR1 MNHEY, CDR2 SMNVEV (reference sequence). The CDR3 loop spans 15 amino acids. This CDR3 is CASKDGRSLNSPLHF. CDR3 DNA: TGTGCCAGCAAGGACGGACGTTCCTTAAATTCACCCCTCCACTTT.

This clonotype was observed a handful of times. This sequence joins TRBV19 and TRBJ2-5; D is tentatively TRBD1 or TRBD2 (6 bases each). Germline lookup yields CDR1 LNHDA and CDR2 SQIVND (reference sequence). The V gene lost 3 bases and the J gene lost 4 bases, with 12 bases spanning the gap. The CDR3 is 14 amino acids. The CDR3 loop is CASSILGGRETQYF. The DNA for the CDR3 is TGTGCCAGTAGTATCTTGGGGGGCCGAGAGACCCAGTACTTC.

V gene TRBV7-8 combines with J gene TRBJ1-3; D gene ambiguous. This CDR3 region has 17 residues. From germline, CDR1 is SGHVS and CDR2 FQNEAQ. The V end lost 0 bases, the J end lost 0 bases, and 12 bases lay between the germline ends. The CDR3 bases are TGTGCCAGCAGCTTAGCGGCCAGGCTCATCTCTGGAAACACCATATATTTT. Translating gives CASSLAARLISGNTIYF.

The chain links TRBV20-1 to TRBJ2-2; 11 nucleotides line up with TRBD1. Trimming at V came to 1 base and at J to 4 bases, leaving 11 bases not matched to a gene. The length of the CDR3 is 18 residues. Germline V gene lookup returns CDR1 DFQATT and CDR2 SNEGSKA (reference sequence). In DNA, the CDR3 is TGCAGTGCTAGAGGGACCCGGACAGGGGGCGGTGGCACCGGGGAGCTGTTTTTT. Protein sequence: CSARGTRTGGGGTGELFF.

This rearrangement joins TRBV6-4 to TRBJ2-3; possible D gene TRBD1, 6 bases. Germline-derived CDR1 and CDR2 are MRHNA and SNTAGT. The CDR3 spans 16 residues. Trimming left V 0 bases short and J 8 bases short, with 18 bases between. CDR3 amino acids: CASSDSGRGKEATQYF. CDR3 coding DNA: TGTGCCAGCAGTGACTCGGGAAGGGGGAAGGAAGCTACGCAGTATTTT.

This chain uses TRBV7-3 with TRBJ2-2, with D unclear. CDR3 length: 16 amino acids. In germline, CDR1 is SGHTA, CDR2 FQGTGA. Trimming pared 4 bases from V and 4 bases from J, leaving 16 bases between. Here the CDR3 DNA reads TGTGCCAGCAGCTCACCCCTGGGGATACGCACCGGGGAGCTGTTTTTT. Encoded protein: CASSSPLGIRTGELFF.

This chain joins TRBV10-3 and TRBJ2-3; D remains unclear. The CDR3 is made up of 13 amino acids. The V end lost 2 bases, the J end lost 3 bases, and 6 bases lay between the germline ends. The V gene's germline CDR1 is ENHRY and CDR2 SYGVKD. In DNA form, the CDR3 reads TGTGCCATCAGTGAGCCCCCGACAGATACGCAGTATTTT. Protein sequence: CAISEPPTDTQYF.

The CDR3 DNA is TGTGCCAGCAGTTACTCTCTGGGGACCGGGGAGCTGTTTTTT. Translating gives CASSYSLGTGELFF. The genes are TRBV6-5 and TRBJ2-2, with no clear D. The V gene lost 0 bases and the J gene lost 5 bases, with 7 bases spanning the gap. Germline V gene data show CDR1 as MNHEY and CDR2 as SVGAGI. The CDR3 extends over 14 amino acids.

The chain joins TRBV7-9 to TRBJ2-7; perhaps TRBD1 as D (5 bases). This CDR3 contains 15 residues. Between the trimmed V and J ends, which lost 1 base and 0 bases, there was a span of 10 bases. Germline CDR1 is SEHNR and CDR2 is FQNEAQ (reference sequence). The CDR3: CASSLVGVNSYEQYF. DNA of the CDR3: TGTGCCAGCAGCTTAGTAGGGGTAAACTCCTACGAGCAGTACTTC.

This chain links TRBV5-4 with TRBJ2-3; the D gene is possibly TRBD1 (6 bases). Trimming removed 4 bases at V and 1 base at J, with 16 bases between. Germline CDR1 and CDR2: SGHNT and YYREEE (reference sequence). This CDR3 has 16 residues. In DNA, the CDR3 is TGTGCCAGCAGCCCACCAGGGGCCGTGGGCACAGATACGCAGTATTTT. This encodes CASSPPGAVGTDTQYF.

The sample holds one count of this clonotype. Here the CDR3 omits its conserved ending phenylalanine or tryptophan, so a read error is the likely source. J is TRBJ2-3 and V is TRBV15; 8 nucleotides match TRBD2. The length of the CDR3 is 15 residues. The germline CDR1 and CDR2 sequences are LNHNV and YYDKDF (reference sequence). After removal of 5 bases from V and 5 bases from J, the junction contained 9 bases not matched to a gene. CDR3 in amino acids: CATSPSGGIIDTQYY. In nucleotides, the CDR3 is TGTGCCACCAGCCCCAGCGGGGGTATTATAGATACGCAGTATTAT.

The rearrangement links TRBV20-1 to TRBJ2-7; TRBD1 matches at 7 bases. V was pared by 3 bases and J by 2 bases, with 10 bases of the junction left unmatched. This CDR3 spans 15 amino acids. From germline, CDR1 is DFQATT and CDR2 SNEGSKA (reference sequence). Here the CDR3 reads CSASVYPGQTYEQYV. Written as DNA, the CDR3 is TGCAGTGCTAGCGTATATCCGGGACAGACCTACGAGCAGTACGTC.

This clonotype has more than one count but fewer than ten. CDR3 sequence reads: CASSWGNGNTEAFF. The CDR3 coding sequence is TGTGCCAGCAGCTGGGGTAACGGGAACACTGAAGCTTTCTTT. The rearrangement uses TRBV5-5 and TRBJ1-1; D remains ambiguous. Germline V lookup: CDR1 SGHKS, CDR2 YYEKEE (reference sequence). The CDR3 length is 14 residues. Trimming removed 3 bases from V and 1 base from J, with 10 bases in between.

The CDR3: CASSTSGSTNEKLFF. DNA of the CDR3: TGTGCCAGCAGCACGAGCGGCTCCACTAATGAAAAACTGTTTTTT. The chain has TRBV7-9 and TRBJ1-4; D call uncertain. This CDR3 region has 15 residues. The germline gives CDR1 SEHNR, CDR2 FQNEAQ (reference sequence). Deletions cut 5 bases from V and 2 bases from J, with 12 bases between.

V gene TRBV28 combines with J gene TRBJ2-6, with D hard to call. The germline CDR1 and CDR2 sequences are MDHEN and SYDVKM. The V and J ends lost 0 bases and 4 bases respectively, with 13 bases between them. CDR3 length: 17 amino acids. CDR3 nucleotide sequence: TGTGCCAGCAGTTTATGGGAAGAAGGCTCCGGGGCCAACGTCCTGACTTTC. Protein sequence: CASSLWEEGSGANVLTF.

This rearrangement joins TRBV27 to TRBJ1-6; 10 nucleotides match TRBD1. Germline V CDR1 and CDR2: MNHEY, SMNVEV (reference sequence). Trimming took 7 bases from V and 10 from J; bases not matched to a gene: 7. This CDR3 is built from 14 residues. CDR3 coding DNA: TGTGCCAGCACCCTCCAGACAGGGGGCTCACCCCTCCACTTT. This translates into CASTLQTGGSPLHF.

The chain carries TRBV24-1 and TRBJ2-7; 10 bases match TRBD1. Germline V gene lookup returns CDR1 KGHDR and CDR2 SFDVKD. CDR3 length: 14 residues. V dropped 8 bases and J dropped 5; count of bases not matched to a gene: 8. The CDR3 DNA is TGTGCCACCAAAGACAGGGGGCACAACCACGAGCAGTACGTC. This gives the protein CATKDRGHNHEQYV.

The chain uses TRBV9 and TRBJ1-6; 7 nucleotides agree with TRBD1. CDR3 length: 14 amino acids. Trimming at V came to 4 bases and at J to 10 bases, leaving 8 bases not matched to a gene. Germline V gene data show CDR1 as SGDLS and CDR2 as YYNGEE. The CDR3 bases are TGTGCCAGCAGCAAACAGGGGTTTACCTCACCCCTCCACTTT. It specifies CASSKQGFTSPLHF.

The V and J genes are TRBV12-5 and TRBJ2-1; 9 bases match TRBD2. The CDR3 spans 17 residues. Germline V gene data show CDR1 as LGHNT and CDR2 as FRNRAP. Unmatched junction bases numbered 8, after V lost 5 bases and J lost 0 bases. CDR3 amino acids: CASGPTLAGDSYNEQFF. The CDR3 DNA is TGTGCTAGTGGTCCAACCTTAGCGGGGGACTCCTACAATGAGCAGTTCTTC.

Ten or more counts support this clonotype. This CDR3 is CASSLAGQGFYGYTF. The DNA of the CDR3 is TGTGCCAGCAGCTTAGCGGGACAGGGATTCTATGGCTACACCTTC. J is TRBJ1-2 and V is TRBV7-9, with 9 bases fitting TRBD1. J lost 4 bases, V lost 0 bases, and 3 bases had no gene match. The CDR3 contains 15 residues. Per germline, CDR1 SEHNR and CDR2 FQNEAQ (reference sequence).

This clonotype appeared a few times. The chain couples TRBV7-2 to TRBJ1-2, with D unresolved. There are 19 residues in the CDR3. Trimming left V 1 base short and J 0 bases short, with 21 bases between. CDR1 SGHTA and CDR2 FQGNSA come from the germline V gene. The CDR3 spells CASSLGRWPINQANYGYTF. Here the CDR3 DNA reads TGTGCCAGCAGCTTAGGTCGTTGGCCAATAAACCAAGCTAACTATGGCTACACCTTC. The full variable domain, rest sourced from reference TRBV7-2 and TRBJ1-2, is GAGVSQSPSNKVTEKGKDVELRCDPISGHTALYWYRQSLGQGLEFLIYFQGNSAPDKSGLPSDRFSAERTGGSVSTLTIQRTQQEDSAVYLCASSLGRWPINQANYGYTFGSGTRLTVV.

The J gene is TRBJ2-6, the V gene TRBV10-3, with 9 nucleotides matching TRBD1. The trim removed 10 bases at V and 0 bases at J, leaving 7 bases unmatched. CDR3 size: 16 residues. The V gene's germline CDR1 is ENHRY and CDR2 SYGVKD. The CDR3 DNA is TGTGCCACGGTGGGGACAGGGAGCTCTGGGGCCAACGTCCTGACTTTC. As protein: CATVGTGSSGANVLTF.